This TCR beta chain was captured in a study of OX40 agonist ivuxolimab in advanced cancers. As for the study more broadly: Ivuxolimab was a fully human IgG2 agonistic monoclonal antibody targeting the costimulatory receptor OX40 (CD134). Intravenous ivuxolimab was administered to patients every 2 weeks at six dose levels: 0.01, 0.1, 0.3, 1.5, 3 and 10 mg/kg. Among the 52 dose-escalation patients, some 19 had hepatocellular carcinoma, 15 melanoma, 9 renal cell carcinoma and 9 head and neck cancer. The dose-escalation cohort was 82.7% male with a mean age of 60 years, ranging from about 23 to 85. Patients were allowed to have had prior anti-PD-1, anti-PD-L1 or anti-CTLA-4 therapy, and approximately 39% of the dose-escalation patients had been treated with checkpoint inhibitors. Three dose-escalation patients achieved partial responses, one with hepatocellular carcinoma and two with cutaneous melanoma. Peripheral TCRbeta sequencing aimed to test whether ivuxolimab altered TCR sequence diversity and caused clonal T-cell expansion. The paper covers the monotherapy dose-escalation part of the phase I ivuxolimab trial, which included N ≈ 57 patients. Here is what the overall study found, with its caveats: After ivuxolimab, CD8+ T cells had more expanded clones than CD4+ T cells on average. Partial responders in the 0.1-3.0 mg/kg groups had among the lowest normalized peripheral clonal expansion, especially among CD8+ T cells. Low levels of normalized T-cell clonal expansion were also seen in some nonresponding patients. Antigen specificity was not determined for the clonally expanded peripheral T cells. At doses of 0.1 to 3.0 mg/kg, clonal expansion of both CD4+ and CD8+ T cells in blood was seen between baseline and week 6.

The trial excluded patients who had a history of autoimmune disease or were on systemic immunosuppression. Peripheral blood for TCR sequencing was collected from all dose cohorts at baseline, on cycle 4 day 1, and on cycle 7 day 1. Samples were obtained from an open-label, multicenter, first-in-human phase I dose-escalation trial of ivuxolimab. Adults with locally advanced or metastatic melanoma, renal cell carcinoma, hepatocellular carcinoma or head and neck squamous cell carcinoma were enrolled in the trial. Before TCR sequencing, CD4+ T cells and CD8+ T cells from peripheral blood were sorted into separate populations. Concerning this clone: Its antigen specificity is not known. Per-base quality was not reported, and no clone a single base away is much larger than it.

To sequence the TCRbeta CDR3 region, genomic DNA was isolated from the sorted cells. TCRbeta CDR3 regions were sequenced using the immunoSEQ Assay. What TCRdb holds here is the immuneACCESS table cut down to in-frame rearrangements. Part of the clones is not present; checked against another copy, under half of the missing clones reflect an unresolved V gene, and the others are unexplained. This sample is represented by tens of thousands of clones; 81% of them were singletons. Approximately 2.4% of the sample belongs to the ten largest clones. Source: CD4+ or CD8+ T cells sorted from blood, taken in a trial of the OX40 agonist ivuxolimab. The receptor's source is an adult with an advanced solid tumor such as melanoma, head and neck, liver or kidney cancer.

The DNA is TGTGCCAGCAGTGAAGTTCCAGGGGCCTACACTGAAGCTTTCTTT. This is translated as CASSEVPGAYTEAFF. The sequence links TRBV2 to TRBJ1-1; the D segment could be TRBD1, given 6 matching bases. Inclusive of the bounding cysteine and phenylalanine, the CDR3 is 15 residues long. The entry retains the CDR3 DNA only, 45 bases that are in frame from base 1. V loses 1 base, J loses 3 bases, and the germline ends lie 12 bases apart. For CDR1 and CDR2, the germline V gene lists SNHLY and FYNNEI.